This T cell receptor (beta chain) was recorded in a study of shared clonotypes between healthy human individuals. Study overall: CD8 memory received one plate per donor, CD8 naive two, CD4 memory three and CD4 naive three. Study-level results: It was anticipated that sequencing depth would influence how many clonotypes donors shared.

Worth noting for this clone: Its antigen is not known.

Produced via immunoSEQ multiplex PCR; TCRdb's table is partial and in-frame only. The sample carries some 2.1 million clones, 85% to 95% recorded once. The donors were adults (healthy and HIV-negative) with no recent acute infections or vaccinations. Germline V gene sequence: CDR1 MNHEY, CDR2 SVGAGI. CDR3 length: 16 residues. Trimming left V 0 bases short and J 2 bases short, with 11 bases between. Source material: naive CD4+ T cells sorted from blood. Sample subset: CD45RA+ positively selected. The chain joins TRBV6-5 to TRBJ1-3; TRBD1 might be the D (6 bases). The TCR sequence derives from a man younger than 35 in good health. The CDR3 DNA reads TGTGCCAGCAGTTACTCGGGGGGCTTGACTGGAAACACCATATATTTT. Encoded protein: CASSYSGGLTGNTIYF.